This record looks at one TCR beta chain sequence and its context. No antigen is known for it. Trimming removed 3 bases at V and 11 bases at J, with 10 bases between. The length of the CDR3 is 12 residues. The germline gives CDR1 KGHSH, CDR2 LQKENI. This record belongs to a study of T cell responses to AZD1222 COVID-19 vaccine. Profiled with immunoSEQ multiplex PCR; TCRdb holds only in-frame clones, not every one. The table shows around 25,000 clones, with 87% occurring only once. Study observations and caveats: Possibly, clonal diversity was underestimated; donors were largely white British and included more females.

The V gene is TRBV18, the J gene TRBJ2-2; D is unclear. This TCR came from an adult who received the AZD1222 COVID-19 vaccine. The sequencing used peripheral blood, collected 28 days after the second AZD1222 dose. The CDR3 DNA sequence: TGTGCCAGCTCACCTACTGCCTCTGAGCTGTTTTTT. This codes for CASSPTASELFF.